These T cell receptor beta chains were read from a single sample in a study of cytomegalovirus exposure and HLA in healthy donors. Using immunoSEQ multiplex PCR, the repertoire was profiled, and TCRdb retains in-frame clones only, with some absent. This table has 100,000 or so clones, around 60% appearing once. Sequenced sample: PBMCs. The receptors derive from a human donor in good health. Each CDR3 is given without its conserved first and last residue. D genes are given only for firm matches. Clone size is shown for a subset of rows, as once, few, many or a class of expanded clone.

cdr3_aa	clone_size	d_call	v_call	j_call
ASSFRDRVANEQF	-	TRBD1	TRBV5-6	TRBJ2-1
ASSPLTGKYQGYEQY	-	TRBD1	TRBV4-1	TRBJ2-7
ASTSGTGSYNEQF	-	TRBD1	TRBV27	TRBJ2-1
ASSYSRVFEQY	-	-	TRBV6-5	TRBJ2-7
AWSVQARYPETQY	-	-	TRBV30	TRBJ2-5
ASSSPGTGYNEQF	-	TRBD1	TRBV11-3	TRBJ2-1
ASSVGTGPGPQH	-	-	TRBV9	TRBJ1-5
ASSSTPYEQY	-	-	TRBV27	TRBJ2-7
ASSFDRAGYNEQF	-	TRBD1	TRBV7-9	TRBJ2-1
ASSERRKNTEAF	few	-	TRBV6-1	TRBJ1-1
ASSEWTRNTEAF	-	-	TRBV6-1	TRBJ1-1
ASSLGQGYNTEAF	once	-	TRBV5-1	TRBJ1-1
ASSHGLRNEQF	-	-	TRBV14	TRBJ2-1
ASTETGGEKLF	-	-	TRBV6-1	TRBJ1-4
AISGTGGTEAF	few	TRBD1	TRBV10-3	TRBJ1-1
ASSLSYEQY	few	-	TRBV7-9	TRBJ2-7
ASSSSPRDEQY	-	-	TRBV11-2	TRBJ2-7
ASSTGTIRSNQPQH	-	-	TRBV19	TRBJ1-5
ASTPGGYQPQH	-	-	TRBV28	TRBJ1-5
ASRTGLAGGFLGGNEQF	-	TRBD2	TRBV28	TRBJ2-1
ASSQDEWVAERTYEQY	-	-	TRBV4-1	TRBJ2-7
ASSFAGPAF	-	-	TRBV11-2	TRBJ1-1
ALTTGDSNQPQH	-	TRBD1	TRBV30	TRBJ1-5
ASSLDPRQENSPLH	-	-	TRBV7-9	TRBJ1-6
ASSKKTGVSNEKLF	few	TRBD1	TRBV13	TRBJ1-4
ASTWGTGSRGYT	few	TRBD1	TRBV6-5	TRBJ1-2
ASSPTRTEAF	-	-	TRBV18	TRBJ1-1
ASSLGLALTDEQF	few	-	TRBV5-1	TRBJ2-1
ASSLETGVEAF	few	TRBD1	TRBV5-1	TRBJ1-1
SVTKSRSYEQY	-	-	TRBV29-1	TRBJ2-7
ASSQEDSAYTDTQY	-	-	TRBV4-1	TRBJ2-3
ASSLEGGDREIYGYT	few	TRBD1	TRBV7-8	TRBJ1-2
ASAAGGIGEQF	-	TRBD2	TRBV5-4	TRBJ2-1
ASSFSQETQY	few	-	TRBV6-6	TRBJ2-5
ASSASGALDGYT	-	-	TRBV2	TRBJ1-2
ATSRDYVAGYT	-	-	TRBV15	TRBJ1-2
SVEGGGGSSYEQY	-	TRBD2	TRBV29-1	TRBJ2-7
ASSNGRTSGRVTGELF	-	TRBD2	TRBV5-4	TRBJ2-2
ASSLGGDTQY	few	-	TRBV5-1	TRBJ2-3
ASSQGAASGKEQF	few	-	TRBV11-3	TRBJ2-1
ASSPGRGPYNEQF	once	-	TRBV19	TRBJ2-1
ASSFTSGRFSEQY	-	TRBD2	TRBV28	TRBJ2-7
ASSLIIGRTDTQY	-	-	TRBV28	TRBJ2-3
ASSPSRGYNEQF	few	-	TRBV11-3	TRBJ2-1
ASRVQARLGGVEKLF	once	-	TRBV28	TRBJ1-4
SVGGRTEAF	few	-	TRBV29-1	TRBJ1-1
ASSFARSSYNEQF	-	-	TRBV5-8	TRBJ2-1
ASSLGPGDRGINQPQH	-	TRBD1	TRBV5-1	TRBJ1-5
ASSLGGVSYEQY	few	-	TRBV5-1	TRBJ2-7
ASRRRVFFNQPQH	-	-	TRBV19	TRBJ1-5
ASSVTSGPLGEQF	-	TRBD2	TRBV5-1	TRBJ2-1
ASSDPGQGHTGELF	once	TRBD1	TRBV25-1	TRBJ2-2